The 7 T cell receptor beta chains below come from one sample, sequenced in a study of T cell responses to AZD1222 COVID-19 vaccine. The repertoire was sequenced with immunoSEQ multiplex PCR; TCRdb's copy has only in-frame clones and lacks some. The sample includes 100,000 to 120,000 clones, less than 95% of them seen just once. Sequencing was performed on peripheral blood, taken on day 0 of AZD1222 vaccination. All receptors come from an adult in good health.

This sequence joins TRBV10-3 and TRBJ1-2; D unresolved. CDR1 ENHRY and CDR2 SYGVKD come from the germline V gene. The V end was cut by 8 bases, the J end by 4 bases, with 17 bases between. This CDR3 is built from 14 residues. CDR3 sequence: CAILTAGVGYGYTF. CDR3 sequence (DNA): TGTGCCATCTTAACTGCCGGGGTCGGCTATGGCTACACCTTC.

The genes are TRBV19 and TRBJ1-4; no clear D. V was shortened by 3 bases and J by 3 bases, with 5 bases between the two germline ends. The CDR3 has 13 residues. Germline V gene data show CDR1 as LNHDA and CDR2 as SQIVND (reference sequence). CDR3 DNA: TGTGCCAGTAGTATTAGCGCTAATGAAAAACTGTTTTTT. This sequence encodes CASSISANEKLFF.

The chain couples TRBV7-6 to TRBJ1-2; 9 bases are a match to TRBD1. Germline values: CDR1 SGHVS, CDR2 FNYEAQ. The CDR3 is 14 amino acids. V trimming: 5 bases; J trimming: 8 bases; junction bases outside the gene matches: 9. The DNA of the CDR3 is TGTGCCAGCAGCAACACAGGGGGCGCGGGCGGCTACACCTTC. It codes for CASSNTGGAGGYTF.

The chain uses TRBV5-1 and TRBJ2-7; unclear D gene. CDR1 and CDR2 (germline): SGHRS, YFSETQ. V lost 4 bases and J lost 5, with 13 bases in between. The CDR3 is made up of 13 amino acids. The CDR3, as DNA: TGCGCCAGCAGCCCTAGGCTGTTTGACGAGCAGTACTTC. Residues: CASSPRLFDEQYF.

The table lists this clone with a count of one. The genes are TRBV19 and TRBJ2-7, with D perhaps TRBD2 (6 bases). The V end was cut by 5 bases, the J end by 4 bases, with 12 bases between. Per germline, CDR1 LNHDA and CDR2 SQIVND (reference sequence). The CDR3 has 13 amino acids. The CDR3 spells CASSLLGGYEQYF. CDR3 bases: TGTGCCAGTAGTCTGTTGGGGGGATACGAGCAGTACTTC.

V gene TRBV9 combines with J gene TRBJ2-1; D not resolved. The CDR3 spans 11 residues. Trimming took 5 bases from V and 7 from J, leaving 7 bases between them. CDR1 SGDLS and CDR2 YYNGEE come from the germline V gene. CDR3 nucleotides: TGTGCCAGCAGGGGTCAAAATGAGCAGTTCTTC. This codes for CASRGQNEQFF.

The chain has TRBV18 and TRBJ1-2, with D unclear. V lost 0 bases and J lost 2, with 4 bases in between. The CDR3 is made up of 13 amino acids. Germline-derived CDR1 and CDR2 are KGHSH and LQKENI. The CDR3 sequence: CASSPPSNYGYTF. The CDR3 nucleotides are TGTGCCAGCTCACCACCCTCAAACTATGGCTACACCTTC.